The 5 T cell receptor beta chains below all came from one sample that was sequenced in a study of beta chain features in type 1 diabetes. General observations from the study: A moderate, significant TCRB CDR3 shortening appeared in type 1 diabetes across four CD4+ subsets.

No cognate antigen is known for these TCRs. TCRB transcripts that were expressed got sequenced, as all of the isolated RNA had been reverse transcribed. Profiled with immunoSEQ multiplex PCR; TCRdb holds only in-frame clones, not every one. The sample has around 160,000 clones, 6.5% to 10% seen once. Sequenced sample: central memory CD4+ T cells from blood. Receptors originate from a woman between 18 and 29 years old with type 1 diabetes.

The V call is TRBV7-9, the J call TRBJ1-5; possible D gene TRBD1, 6 bases. This CDR3 is 16 amino acids long. Germline assignment: CDR1 SEHNR and CDR2 FQNEAQ (reference sequence). V dropped 5 bases and J dropped 0 bases, with 14 bases sitting between them. DNA of the CDR3: TGTGCCAGCAGCACCCGACAGGTCAATAGCAATCAGCCCCAGCATTTT. It encodes CASSTRQVNSNQPQHF.

This clone was seen more than once but under ten times. The chain is built from TRBV7-2 and TRBJ1-6; 10 bases agree with TRBD1. This CDR3 contains 16 residues. The germline V gene encodes CDR1 SGHTA and CDR2 FQGNSA. Trimming at V came to 7 bases and at J to 6 bases, leaving 9 bases not matched to a gene. The CDR3 is CASIPDRGLGNSPLHF. DNA for the CDR3: TGTGCCAGCATCCCAGACAGGGGGCTCGGTAATTCACCCCTCCACTTT. Supplemented by reference TRBV7-2 and TRBJ1-6, the full variable domain reads GAGVSQSPSNKVTEKGKDVELRCDPISGHTALYWYRQSLGQGLEFLIYFQGNSAPDKSGLPSDRFSAERTGGSVSTLTIQRTQQEDSAVYLCASIPDRGLGNSPLHFGNGTRLTVT.

V is TRBV4-3 and J is TRBJ2-5; the D gene is possibly TRBD1 (5 bases). The CDR3 totals 13 residues. V dropped 1 base and J dropped 3 bases, with 6 bases sitting between them. Germline V gives CDR1 LGHNA, CDR2 YSLEER. CDR3 protein: CASSQGREETQYF. The CDR3 DNA follows: TGCGCCAGCAGCCAAGGCAGGGAAGAGACCCAGTACTTC.

This clone was observed a handful of times. The CDR3 spells CASSRTGPTNEKLFF. The CDR3 DNA reads as TGCGCCAGCAGCCGGACAGGGCCGACTAATGAAAAACTGTTTTTT. This chain links TRBV5-1 with TRBJ1-4, with 8 bases matching TRBD1. V gave up 4 bases and J gave up 2 bases; unmatched junction bases: 4. CDR1 and CDR2 from the germline V gene are SGHRS and YFSETQ. The CDR3 contains 15 residues.

This clone was seen many times. The chain carries TRBV15 and TRBJ2-5; 8 bases map to TRBD1. The CDR3 extends over 15 amino acids. Germline V gene sequence: CDR1 LNHNV, CDR2 YYDKDF (reference sequence). V was clipped by 0 bases and J by 4 bases; unmatched bases: 4. In DNA form, the CDR3 reads TGTGCCACCAGCAGAGATCTCACAGGGGGAGAGACCCAGTACTTC. As protein: CATSRDLTGGETQYF.